This passage covers 22 T cell receptor beta chains from one sample sequenced in a study of graft-versus-host responses after intestinal transplantation (dated by TCRdb to the early 2020s). Library creation used the immunoSEQ multiplex PCR assay. As stored in TCRdb, this immuneACCESS dataset retains in-frame rearrangements with V and J assigned. A fraction of the clones does not appear; measured against another copy, unresolved V genes explain less than half of the discrepancy, and the remainder lacks a known reason. The table for this sample lists approximately 50,000 clones; approximately 84% of them were counted only once. Over 0.4% of the sample is held by the ten biggest clonotypes. The time point tag for this specimen amounts to: cells obtained before transplantation from donor or recipient. Their target antigens are unknown. The starting material was unstimulated CD4+ T cells sorted from spleen or lymph node cells, obtained before transplant. These receptors all come from a human donor who was the organ donor for an intestinal transplant.

This chain uses TRBV10-2 with TRBJ1-6; TRBD1 might be the D (5 bases). Trimming shortened V by 2 bases and J by 4 bases, and 6 bases separated the two germline ends. The germline V gene has CDR1 WSHSY and CDR2 SAAADI. This CDR3 is 14 amino acids long. CDR3 nucleotide sequence: TGCGCCAGCAGTGAGGGGGGGTATAATTCACCCCTCCACTTT. It encodes CASSEGGYNSPLHF.

The gene calls are TRBV7-2 and TRBJ2-7; D could derive from TRBD1 or TRBD2 (5 bases each). CDR1 SGHTA and CDR2 FQGNSA come from the germline V gene. Trimming pared 3 bases from V and 5 bases from J, leaving 14 bases between. The CDR3 has 14 amino acids. Written as DNA, the CDR3 is TGTGCCAGCAGCTTTGGGGGTCGGCAGGACGAGCAGTACTTC. Protein product: CASSFGGRQDEQYF.

This rearrangement joins TRBV6-5 to TRBJ2-5; the D call may be TRBD1 or TRBD2 (5 bases each). The CDR3 has 14 residues. Germline V gives CDR1 MNHEY, CDR2 SVGAGI. Trimming took off 5 bases at V and 5 bases at J, with 15 bases between the two ends. In nucleotides, the CDR3 is TGTGCCAGCAGTCCGGGGACCTGGCAGGAGACCCAGTACTTC. The encoded protein is CASSPGTWQETQYF.

The rearrangement links TRBV9 to TRBJ2-3, with 13 bases identical to TRBD2. Germline CDR1 is SGDLS and CDR2 is YYNGEE. CDR3 size: 16 residues. With 2 bases clipped from V and 4 bases from J, the junction kept 4 bases outside the gene matches. The CDR3 nucleotides are TGTGCCAGCAGCGTCGGACTAGCGGGGGCCCCAGATACGCAGTATTTT. It yields the protein CASSVGLAGAPDTQYF.

V and J are TRBV5-1 and TRBJ2-1; 10 bases line up with TRBD2. J gave up 2 bases and V 7 bases, and 6 bases lay outside the gene matches. Germline loops: CDR1 SGHRS, CDR2 YFSETQ. The length of the CDR3 is 15 residues. The CDR3 DNA is TGCGCCAGCGGGTTAGCGGGAGGCCCCTACAATGAGCAGTTCTTC. Its protein product is CASGLAGGPYNEQFF.

The V gene is TRBV7-2, the J gene TRBJ2-3; D gene ambiguous. The germline V gene has CDR1 SGHTA and CDR2 FQGNSA. Trimming pared 1 base from V and 1 base from J, leaving 15 bases between. This CDR3 spans 17 amino acids. CDR3 amino acids: CASSLGLWGTGTDTQYF. The CDR3 DNA follows: TGTGCCAGCAGCTTAGGGCTTTGGGGTACTGGCACAGATACGCAGTATTTT. The whole variable domain, remainder taken from reference TRBV7-2 and TRBJ2-3, is GAGVSQSPSNKVTEKGKDVELRCDPISGHTALYWYRQSLGQGLEFLIYFQGNSAPDKSGLPSDRFSAERTGGSVSTLTIQRTQQEDSAVYLCASSLGLWGTGTDTQYFGPGTRLTVL.

The chain combines TRBV15 with TRBJ1-1, with D unresolved. This CDR3 is built from 15 residues. Germline CDR1 is LNHNV and CDR2 is YYDKDF (reference sequence). V was shortened by 0 bases and J by 1 base, with 9 bases between the two germline ends. CDR3 DNA: TGTGCCACCAGCAGAGATTTGGCAGGGAACACTGAAGCTTTCTTT. It specifies CATSRDLAGNTEAFF.

The count of this clone is one. The CDR3 here is CATSRDAGGPLNEQFF. CDR3 DNA: TGTGCCACCAGCAGAGACGCGGGAGGGCCTCTCAATGAGCAGTTCTTC. The chain carries TRBV15 and TRBJ2-1, with 9 positions matching TRBD2. CDR3 length: 16 residues. Germline assignment: CDR1 LNHNV and CDR2 YYDKDF (reference sequence). With V trimmed by 0 bases and J by 6 bases, 6 bases remained unmatched.

J is TRBJ1-1 and V is TRBV25-1; D ambiguous. The CDR3 is made up of 12 amino acids. Deletions cut 1 base from V and 4 bases from J, with 4 bases between. Germline assignment: CDR1 MGHDK and CDR2 SYGVNS. Here the CDR3 reads CASSEWGTEAFF. CDR3 bases: TGTGCCAGCAGTGAATGGGGCACTGAAGCTTTCTTT.

V is TRBV6-5 and J is TRBJ1-1; D unresolved. The V end lost 6 bases, the J end lost 1 base, and 9 bases lay between the germline ends. Germline loops: CDR1 MNHEY, CDR2 SVGAGI. The CDR3 is 13 residues long. The CDR3 sequence is CASRHRGNTEAFF. DNA of the CDR3: TGTGCCAGCAGACACCGGGGGAACACTGAAGCTTTCTTT.

The chain carries TRBV7-2 and TRBJ1-4; 8 bases line up with TRBD1. CDR1 SGHTA and CDR2 FQGNSA come from the germline V gene. The V and J ends lost 6 bases and 0 bases, in that order; junction bases with no gene match: 3. The CDR3 extends over 15 amino acids. The CDR3 nucleotides are TGTGCCAGCAGTACACAGGGGGCAACTAATGAAAAACTGTTTTTT. As protein: CASSTQGATNEKLFF.

This chain joins TRBV6-6 and TRBJ1-2, with D unclear. The CDR3 extends over 12 amino acids. Germline V gene sequence: CDR1 MNHNY, CDR2 SVGAGI (reference sequence). V was cut by 6 bases and J by 8 bases, with 13 bases left in between. DNA of the CDR3: TGTGCCAGCAGGGCCGGAGGGCTGGGCTACACCTTC. Its translation: CASRAGGLGYTF.

The V and J genes are TRBV5-6 and TRBJ1-2, with 8 positions matching TRBD1. The ends lost 2 bases at V and 7 bases at J; junction bases unmatched: 10. The CDR3 spans 15 residues. CDR1 and CDR2 (germline): SGHDT, YYEEEE. This CDR3 is CASSFIGQGAFGYTF. The DNA of the CDR3 is TGTGCCAGCAGCTTCATTGGTCAGGGGGCATTTGGCTACACCTTC.

The CDR3 loop reads CASRKGQGNSYEQYF. For the CDR3, the DNA is TGTGCCAGCAGGAAGGGACAGGGCAACTCCTACGAGCAGTACTTC. The chain couples TRBV6-5 to TRBJ2-7; 9 bases agree with TRBD1. This CDR3 region has 15 residues. With V trimmed by 6 bases and J by 0 bases, 6 bases remained unmatched. Germline V CDR1 and CDR2: MNHEY, SVGAGI.

This rearrangement joins TRBV7-2 to TRBJ2-3; no reliable D call. Germline CDR1 is SGHTA and CDR2 is FQGNSA. The CDR3 sequence is 13 residues long. Trimming pared 0 bases from V and 8 bases from J, leaving 9 bases between. DNA for the CDR3: TGTGCCAGCAGCTTAGCGCCACCAGGTACGCAGTATTTT. It translates to CASSLAPPGTQYF.

The chain is built from TRBV19 and TRBJ2-3; 11 bases agree with TRBD2. With 6 bases clipped from V and 3 bases from J, the junction kept 5 bases outside the gene matches. The CDR3 spans 15 residues. Germline V gives CDR1 LNHDA, CDR2 SQIVND (reference sequence). The DNA of the CDR3 is TGTGCCAGTAGCCTAATAGCGGGGGGGACAGATACGCAGTATTTT. Amino acid sequence: CASSLIAGGTDTQYF.

As concerns this clone: A read error may produce the germline difference seen at one junction end. Other DNA sequences in the sample encode the same CDR3. The rearrangement links TRBV6-1 to TRBJ1-1, with a tentative D call TRBD1 (6 bases). The CDR3 loop spans 15 amino acids. Per the germline V gene, CDR1 is MNHNS and CDR2 is SASEGT. CDR3 in amino acids: CASSEGTRGDTEAFF. CDR3 nucleotides: TGTGCCAGCAGCGAAGGGACGAGGGGGGACACTGAAGCTTTCTTT.

This clone was counted a single time. V is TRBV4-1 and J is TRBJ2-3; no clear D gene. The V end was cut by 1 base, the J end by 0 bases, with 8 bases between. CDR1 MGHRA and CDR2 YSYEKL come from the germline V gene. The CDR3 extends over 15 amino acids. CDR3 sequence (DNA): TGCGCCAGCAGCCAAGCAAAGCTTAGCACAGATACGCAGTATTTT. Encoded protein: CASSQAKLSTDTQYF.

The chain has TRBV21-1 and TRBJ2-3; the D segment call TRBD2 is taken from the table without a DNA check. TRBV21-1 is a known pseudogene. The CDR3 is 24 amino acids. The CDR3 nucleotides are TGTGCCAGCAGCAACCCTACGAGGGGAAGGGAGGGATGGGCTAGCGGGAGGATGACAGATACGCAGTATTTT. This encodes CASSNPTRGREGWASGRMTDTQYF.

This clone has just one count. This rearrangement joins TRBV7-2 to TRBJ2-3; the D is unclear. V was cut by 5 bases and J by 10 bases, with 13 bases left in between. Germline V gene sequence: CDR1 SGHTA, CDR2 FQGNSA. CDR3 length equals 12 residues. The CDR3 DNA is TGTGCCAGCAGCCTCCCTAGTGGGGCGCAGTATTTT. Translated, it gives CASSLPSGAQYF.

The rearrangement joins TRBV30 to TRBJ2-3; D is uncertain. CDR3 size: 13 residues. V was pared by 5 bases and J by 0 bases, with 9 bases between. Germline CDR1 reads GTSNPN; CDR2 reads SVGIG (reference sequence). The CDR3 nucleotides are TGTGCCTGGGAGATCGGGAGCACAGATACGCAGTATTTT. Its translation: CAWEIGSTDTQYF.

This chain links TRBV4-1 with TRBJ2-2; weak D call: TRBD2 (5 bases). The germline V gene has CDR1 MGHRA and CDR2 YSYEKL. Trimming removed 1 base from V and 2 bases from J, with 17 bases in between. CDR3 size: 18 residues. The CDR3 nucleotides are TGCGCCAGCAGCCAAGTAGGGCTAGCTTCTCTCAACACCGGGGAGCTGTTTTTT. This encodes CASSQVGLASLNTGELFF.